The 18 T cell receptor beta chains listed next were all sequenced from one sample in a study of blood T cell repertoires in COVID-19. Measured with immunoSEQ multiplex PCR; TCRdb has only the in-frame clones, and not every one. The table shows roughly 270,000 clones, with almost 85% occurring only once. The specimen was peripheral blood. The receptors were sampled from a man aged 50 or older with active or convalescent COVID-19.

This chain connects TRBV27 to TRBJ1-4; the D gene is possibly TRBD1 (5 bases). This CDR3 region has 15 residues. Trimming removed 2 bases from V and 5 bases from J, with 12 bases in between. Germline CDR1 MNHEY, CDR2 SMNVEV (reference sequence). The chain's CDR3 is CASSLIQGGNEKLFF. CDR3 DNA: TGTGCCAGCAGTTTAATTCAGGGCGGCAATGAAAAACTGTTTTTT.

The rearrangement links TRBV7-3 to TRBJ2-2; perhaps TRBD2 as D (6 bases). Trimming took 5 bases from V and 0 from J, leaving 16 bases between them. Germline CDR1 SGHTA, CDR2 FQGTGA. The CDR3 is 17 amino acids. CDR3 in DNA: TGTGCCAGCAGCCGGGAGAACCTTTTCGCGAACACCGGGGAGCTGTTTTTT. Its translation is CASSRENLFANTGELFF.

J is TRBJ1-1 and V is TRBV10-2, with 8 bases lining up with TRBD1. The CDR3 consists of 18 residues. Trimming at V came to 0 bases and at J to 3 bases, leaving 12 bases not matched to a gene. Germline CDR1 WSHSY, CDR2 SAAADI. The CDR3 loop reads CASSESQGQGKGDTEAFF. CDR3 coding DNA: TGCGCCAGCAGTGAGTCGCAAGGACAGGGAAAGGGGGACACTGAAGCTTTCTTT.

This chain joins TRBV18 and TRBJ2-3; 9 bases agree with TRBD2. CDR1 is KGHSH, CDR2 LQKENI, per germline. J gave up 2 bases and V 0 bases, and 6 bases lay outside the gene matches. The length of the CDR3 is 17 residues. The CDR3 loop reads CASSPPRASGNTDTQYF. CDR3 coding DNA: TGTGCCAGCTCACCACCGCGTGCTAGCGGGAACACAGATACGCAGTATTTT.

The chain has TRBV2 and TRBJ2-1; possibly TRBD2 for D (6 bases). This CDR3 spans 17 amino acids. Germline loops: CDR1 SNHLY, CDR2 FYNNEI. V was cut by 6 bases and J by 0 bases, with 18 bases left in between. CDR3 residues: CASSDPRDFSSYNEQFF. CDR3 in DNA: TGTGCCAGCAGCGATCCACGGGACTTCAGCTCCTACAATGAGCAGTTCTTC.

This chain joins TRBV30 and TRBJ1-6; weak D call: TRBD1 (6 bases). The germline V and J ends were trimmed by 5 bases and 0 bases, with 11 bases remaining between them. The CDR3 is made up of 15 amino acids. Germline-derived CDR1 and CDR2 are GTSNPN and SVGIG (reference sequence). CDR3 DNA: TGTGCCTGGGGGGACAAGAGCTCCTATAATTCACCCCTCCACTTT. Protein product: CAWGDKSSYNSPLHF.

DNA of the CDR3: TGCGCCAGCAGACAGGGGTTCGAATCTGAAGCTTTCTTT. Protein sequence: CASRQGFESEAFF. V usage is TRBV5-1 and J usage is TRBJ1-1, with 7 bases fitting TRBD1. This CDR3 spans 13 amino acids. Germline lookup yields CDR1 SGHRS and CDR2 YFSETQ. The ends lost 5 bases at V and 6 bases at J; junction bases unmatched: 7.

The chain has TRBV5-4 and TRBJ2-2, with D possibly TRBD2 on 7 matching bases. Germline V gives CDR1 SGHNT, CDR2 YYREEE (reference sequence). Trimming took off 0 bases at V and 0 bases at J, with 12 bases between the two ends. This CDR3 is 17 amino acids long. CDR3 sequence (DNA): TGTGCCAGCAGCTTGGGGGGGCGGGGGCCGAACACCGGGGAGCTGTTTTTT. Protein sequence: CASSLGGRGPNTGELFF.

Only a few counts were recorded for this clone. CDR3 region: CASSDTMFPQNGNYNEQFF. The CDR3 nucleotides are TGTGCCAGCAGTGATACGATGTTTCCCCAAAACGGGAATTACAATGAGCAGTTCTTC. The V and J genes are TRBV2 and TRBJ2-1, with TRBD2 as a possible D gene (5 bases). Germline V CDR1 and CDR2: SNHLY, FYNNEI. This CDR3 contains 19 residues. V lost 3 bases and J 4 bases, leaving 25 bases between the germline ends.

The chain joins TRBV14 to TRBJ2-1; 13 nucleotides agree with TRBD2. The CDR3 length is 19 residues. With V trimmed by 5 bases and J by 2 bases, 12 bases remained unmatched. Per the germline V gene, CDR1 is SGHDN and CDR2 is FVKESK. CDR3 bases: TGTGCCAGCAGCAGAACCGGGGGACTAGCGGGAAGAGCCTACAATGAGCAGTTCTTC. It encodes CASSRTGGLAGRAYNEQFF. Based on the CDR3 plus reference TRBV14 and TRBJ2-1, the full variable domain is EAGVTQFPSHSVIEKGQTVTLRCDPISGHDNLYWYRRVMGKEIKFLLHFVKESKQDESGMPNNRFLAERTGGTYSTLKVQPAELEDSGVYFCASSRTGGLAGRAYNEQFFGPGTRLTVL.

This clone came up a few times. The V and J genes are TRBV3-1 (or the pseudogene TRBV3-2) and TRBJ1-2; 7 positions agree with TRBD1. Germline values: CDR1 LGHDT, CDR2 YNNKEL (reference sequence). The CDR3 runs to 16 residues. Trimming took 4 bases from V and 5 from J; bases not matched to a gene: 13. CDR3 nucleotides: TGTGCCAGCAGCCCCTACGCGAGTCACAGGGGATATGGCTACACCTTC. Protein: CASSPYASHRGYGYTF.

Worth noting for this clone: The same CDR3 also results from other DNA sequences found in this sample. The chain couples TRBV10-3 to TRBJ1-1; a weak D match, TRBD1 (6 bases). V was pared by 3 bases and J by 1 base, with 9 bases between. The CDR3 runs to 14 residues. CDR1 and CDR2 from the germline V gene are ENHRY and SYGVKD. The CDR3: CAISDRGGNTEAFF. The DNA for the CDR3 is TGTGCCATCAGTGACAGGGGTGGGAACACTGAAGCTTTCTTT.

The rearrangement joins TRBV7-8 to TRBJ1-1; tentative D call: TRBD1 (6 bases). Germline CDR1 and CDR2: SGHVS and FQNEAQ. CDR3 length equals 15 residues. Trimming took off 7 bases at V and 6 bases at J, with 21 bases between the two ends. The CDR3 nucleotides are TGTGCCAGCACTCCCTCTCGGGGGGGCTGGGCTGAAGCTTTCTTT. Amino acids: CASTPSRGGWAEAFF.

V usage is TRBV28 and J usage is TRBJ2-7, with 12 bases aligning to TRBD2. Trimming took 3 bases from V and 5 from J; bases not matched to a gene: 17. The CDR3 is 19 residues long. The germline gives CDR1 MDHEN, CDR2 SYDVKM. The CDR3 reads CASSLGLAGGLKRWNEQYF. The CDR3 region has the DNA TGTGCCAGCAGTTTGGGCCTAGCGGGAGGGCTAAAAAGGTGGAACGAGCAGTACTTC.

The V and J genes are TRBV10-2 and TRBJ1-5; D is uncertain. This CDR3 is built from 14 residues. CDR1 and CDR2 (germline): WSHSY, SAAADI. With 8 bases removed from V and 3 bases from J, the gap between germline ends came to 14 bases. This CDR3 is CASGLTEFNQPQHF. CDR3 DNA sequence: TGCGCCAGCGGACTGACGGAATTCAATCAGCCCCAGCATTTT.

This clone appeared a few times. The chain couples TRBV10-1 to TRBJ2-2, with 9 positions matching TRBD1. There are 14 residues in the CDR3. After removal of 5 bases from V and 4 bases from J, the junction contained 2 bases not matched to a gene. Germline V gives CDR1 WNHNN, CDR2 SYGVQD (reference sequence). The CDR3 DNA follows: TGCGCCAGCAGTAGGGACAGGGTCACCGGGGAGCTGTTTTTT. It specifies CASSRDRVTGELFF.

A word on this clone: Other nucleotide sequences in the sample specify the same CDR3. The V gene is TRBV5-5, the J gene TRBJ1-5; D is undetermined. Germline lookup yields CDR1 SGHKS and CDR2 YYEKEE (reference sequence). V gave up 0 bases and J gave up 4 bases, with 5 bases separating them. This CDR3 comprises 13 residues. CDR3 region: CASSLAGNQPQHF. The DNA for the CDR3 is TGTGCCAGCAGCTTGGCGGGAAATCAGCCCCAGCATTTT.

This rearrangement joins TRBV2 to TRBJ1-3; 7 bases agree with TRBD1. Germline V CDR1 and CDR2: SNHLY, FYNNEI. The CDR3 length is 14 residues. Trimming at V came to 5 bases and at J to 1 base, leaving 2 bases not matched to a gene. CDR3 in amino acids: CASSRQGSGNTIYF. DNA of the CDR3: TGTGCCAGCAGTAGACAGGGTTCTGGAAACACCATATATTTT.